The 12 T cell receptor beta chains given below trace back to one sample, sequenced in a study of T cell responses to AZD1222 COVID-19 vaccine (dated by TCRdb to the early 2020s). Preparation of the library involved the immunoSEQ multiplex PCR assay. TCRdb limited this immuneACCESS table to in-frame rearrangements with V and J called. A share of clones is missing; checked studies link under half to unresolved V genes, and the rest is unexplained. The sample table shows 140,000 or so clones, and about nine tenths are seen once. The top ten constitute over 1.5% of the sample. Read against the paper, the sample's time point label means: baseline before first vaccination. Here the sequenced sample was peripheral blood, taken on day 0 of AZD1222 vaccination. The receptor source for this set is an adult in good health.

The chain uses TRBV28 and TRBJ2-7; 10 bases match TRBD1. Germline CDR1 and CDR2: MDHEN and SYDVKM. The CDR3 loop spans 17 amino acids. The V segment lost 7 bases and the J segment 3 bases; nucleotides outside the gene matches: 15. This CDR3 reads CASTRRTTGTGVYEQYF. The DNA for the CDR3 is TGTGCCAGCACTCGTCGAACGACCGGGACAGGGGTCTACGAGCAGTACTTC.

The chain combines TRBV27 with TRBJ2-5; 10 bases align to TRBD1. The CDR3 totals 17 residues. The germline V gene encodes CDR1 MNHEY and CDR2 SMNVEV (reference sequence). After removal of 1 base from V and 4 bases from J, the junction contained 9 bases not matched to a gene. In nucleotides, the CDR3 is TGTGCCAGCAGTTTATTAGGCCGGACAGGGGGGTCAGAGACCCAGTACTTC. Residues: CASSLLGRTGGSETQYF.

J is TRBJ2-1 and V is TRBV5-8, with D maybe TRBD1 (5 bases). Germline assignment: CDR1 SGHTS and CDR2 YDEGEE. V lost 3 bases, J lost 13 bases, and 17 bases lay in between. The CDR3 contains 13 residues. Written as DNA, the CDR3 is TGTGCCAGCAGCTCTGAGTCAGGGTCAACCCAGTTCTTC. The encoded protein is CASSSESGSTQFF.

V gene TRBV19 combines with J gene TRBJ2-2, with D maybe TRBD2 (5 bases). The CDR3 has 17 amino acids. CDR1 and CDR2 (germline): LNHDA, SQIVND (reference sequence). V lost 2 bases and J 7 bases, leaving 20 bases between the germline ends. The CDR3 is CASSIKGARLGIGELFF. In nucleotides, the CDR3 is TGTGCCAGTAGTATAAAGGGAGCTCGACTCGGAATCGGGGAGCTGTTTTTT.

This clone has only a few counts. V is TRBV4-1 and J is TRBJ2-3; D not resolved. The germline gives CDR1 MGHRA, CDR2 YSYEKL. V was shortened by 3 bases and J by 3 bases, with 7 bases between the two germline ends. The CDR3 covers 13 residues. CDR3 region: CASSHPRTDTQYF. The CDR3, as DNA: TGCGCCAGCAGCCACCCAAGAACAGATACGCAGTATTTT.

In its sample, this clone was seen a few times. The chain has TRBV28 and TRBJ1-6; D not resolved. The CDR3 covers 15 residues. V was trimmed by 5 bases and J by 4 bases, leaving 12 bases between them. Germline assignment: CDR1 MDHEN and CDR2 SYDVKM. CDR3 loop: CASSPAGLYNSPLHF. In DNA form, the CDR3 reads TGTGCCAGCAGTCCCGCCGGTCTGTATAATTCACCCCTCCACTTT.

The rearrangement joins TRBV29-1 to TRBJ2-7, with D uncertain. The V end was cut by 3 bases, the J end by 0 bases, with 9 bases between. The V gene's germline CDR1 is SQVTM and CDR2 ANQGSEA. The CDR3 runs to 13 residues. The DNA of the CDR3 is TGCAGCGTTGAGGCAGCAACCTCCTACGAGCAGTACTTC. It yields the protein CSVEAATSYEQYF.

CDR3 nucleotide sequence: TGCGCCAGCAGCCAAGCTCAACTAGCGGGAGAAGATACGCAGTATTTT. It translates to CASSQAQLAGEDTQYF. The chain couples TRBV4-1 to TRBJ2-3, with TRBD2 identical over 11 bases. The junction had 5 bases not matched to a gene; V was cut back by 1 base and J by 5 bases. The length of the CDR3 is 16 residues. From germline, CDR1 is MGHRA and CDR2 YSYEKL.

The V and J genes are TRBV19 and TRBJ1-3; D might be TRBD1 (6 bases). CDR3 size: 14 residues. The V gene's germline CDR1 is LNHDA and CDR2 SQIVND (reference sequence). V gave up 7 bases and J gave up 4 bases, with 14 bases separating them. CDR3 sequence: CASIRGSFGNTIYF. The CDR3 DNA follows: TGTGCCAGTATCAGGGGATCGTTCGGAAACACCATATATTTT.

The rearrangement links TRBV6-1 to TRBJ1-6; no definite D call. The CDR3 extends over 12 amino acids. The germline V and J ends were trimmed by 7 bases and 11 bases, with 12 bases remaining between them. Germline assignment: CDR1 MNHNS and CDR2 SASEGT. CDR3 sequence (DNA): TGTGCCAGCACGGACTCACATCCACCCCTCCACTTT. This codes for CASTDSHPPLHF.

This clone appeared a single time. The chain joins TRBV5-1 to TRBJ2-2, with D uncertain. Germline CDR1 and CDR2: SGHRS and YFSETQ. With 2 bases removed from V and 2 bases from J, the gap between germline ends came to 13 bases. This CDR3 has 16 amino acids. The CDR3 sequence: CASSFIRAANTGELFF. The CDR3 nucleotides are TGCGCCAGCAGCTTTATTAGGGCAGCCAACACCGGGGAGCTGTTTTTT.

This clone came up once. V and J are TRBV5-1 and TRBJ2-2; 10 nucleotides match TRBD2. The J segment lost 3 bases and the V segment lost 4 bases, leaving 6 bases of the junction unmatched. This CDR3 has 16 residues. The germline CDR1 and CDR2 sequences are SGHRS and YFSETQ. CDR3 coding DNA: TGCGCCAGCAGCCCCGGACTAGCGGCCCACACCGGGGAGCTGTTTTTT. Its translation is CASSPGLAAHTGELFF.